A selection of T cell receptor beta chains follows, all from one sample in a study of blood T cell repertoires in COVID-19. Sequencing was performed with immunoSEQ multiplex PCR; in TCRdb, only in-frame clones are kept and a portion is missing. The sample carries around 200,000 clones, 80% to 90% recorded once. Sequencing was performed on PBMCs or T cells enriched from blood (not recorded which). Receptors were obtained from a middle-aged man who had recovered from COVID-19. Each CDR3 is given without its conserved first and last residue. Only part of the rows carry a size: once, few, many, or a class if the clone is expanded.

J	V	length	size	CDR3
TRBJ1-2	TRBV10-2	12	few	ASRPGHINYGYT
TRBJ1-2	TRBV6-1	14	-	ASSAPGTAGVAGYT
TRBJ2-1	TRBV3-1/TRBV3-2	17	-	ASSPGLAGGPLARNEQF
TRBJ2-2	TRBV12-5	15	-	ASGLADRGYLTGELF
TRBJ2-3	TRBV18	12	-	ASSQQGTADTQY
TRBJ2-7	TRBV18	12	once	ASSPRGTGYEQY
TRBJ1-4	TRBV19	13	once	ASSGTGDPNEKLF
TRBJ2-7	TRBV11-2	12	-	ASSPSISYSLEY
TRBJ1-1	TRBV5-5	18	large	ASSSLSPDHADRINTEAF
TRBJ2-1	TRBV27	14	-	ASSFRQSSSYNEQF
TRBJ2-1	TRBV27	14	-	ASTLTGTESYNEQF
TRBJ1-1	TRBV6-5	13	-	ASSRYLGLNTEAF
TRBJ1-2	TRBV7-6	12	-	ASSLAQGNYGYT